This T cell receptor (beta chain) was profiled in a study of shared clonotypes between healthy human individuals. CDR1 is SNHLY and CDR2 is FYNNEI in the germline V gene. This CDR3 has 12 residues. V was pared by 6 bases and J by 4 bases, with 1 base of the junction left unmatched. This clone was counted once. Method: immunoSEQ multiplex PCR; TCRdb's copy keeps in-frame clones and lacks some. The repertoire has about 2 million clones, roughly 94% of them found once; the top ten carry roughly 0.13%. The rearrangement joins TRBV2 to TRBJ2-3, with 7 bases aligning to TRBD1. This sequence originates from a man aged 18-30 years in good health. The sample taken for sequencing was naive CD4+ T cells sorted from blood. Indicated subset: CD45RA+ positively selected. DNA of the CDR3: TGTGCCAGCAGGGACAGGCCAGATACGCAGTATTTT. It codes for CASRDRPDTQYF.